This is a list of T cell receptor beta chains from one sample in a study of cytomegalovirus exposure and HLA in healthy donors. Libraries were prepared by immunoSEQ multiplex PCR; TCRdb keeps only in-frame clonotypes and omits some of them. Of 100,000 to 150,000 clones in the sample, roughly 80% are singletons; the top ten hold roughly 1.2%. The sequencing input was PBMCs. These receptor sequences come from a boy aged 5-17 years in good health and CMV-seronegative. Each CDR3 is given without its conserved first and last residue. The D gene is left open where the match is weak.

v_call: TRBV7-9
d_call: -
cdr3_length: 10
j_call: TRBJ1-1
cdr3_aa: SSSLQNTEAF

v_call: TRBV30
d_call: -
cdr3_length: 11
j_call: TRBJ2-7
cdr3_aa: AWSHGTDYEQY

v_call: TRBV19
d_call: -
cdr3_length: 11
j_call: TRBJ2-3
cdr3_aa: ASRDYNTDTQY

v_call: TRBV27
d_call: -
cdr3_length: 11
j_call: TRBJ2-7
cdr3_aa: ASSLGGPYEQY

v_call: TRBV4-1
d_call: -
cdr3_length: 15
j_call: TRBJ2-7
cdr3_aa: ASSPTSGRRATYEQY

v_call: TRBV27
d_call: -
cdr3_length: 12
j_call: TRBJ1-2
cdr3_aa: ASSLSTGSYGYT

v_call: TRBV6-5
d_call: -
cdr3_length: 12
j_call: TRBJ2-1
cdr3_aa: ATRSGGTANEQF

v_call: TRBV7-9
d_call: -
cdr3_length: 13
j_call: TRBJ1-1
cdr3_aa: ASSLGGSGYLEAF

v_call: TRBV19
d_call: -
cdr3_length: 13
j_call: TRBJ2-2
cdr3_aa: ASSIGGSGTGELF

v_call: TRBV29-1
d_call: -
cdr3_length: 13
j_call: TRBJ2-1
cdr3_aa: SVEDRAGSYNEQF

v_call: TRBV7-2
d_call: -
cdr3_length: 13
j_call: TRBJ1-2
cdr3_aa: ASSFSGTVAGGYT

v_call: TRBV6-5
d_call: -
cdr3_length: 10
j_call: TRBJ1-2
cdr3_aa: ASSDGGGGYT

v_call: TRBV6-5
d_call: TRBD1
cdr3_length: 11
j_call: TRBJ1-2
cdr3_aa: ASSSGRGLGYT

v_call: TRBV19
d_call: -
cdr3_length: 14
j_call: TRBJ1-5
cdr3_aa: ASSPKTARVRQPQH

v_call: TRBV11-2
d_call: TRBD2
cdr3_length: 14
j_call: TRBJ2-1
cdr3_aa: ASSLDWEGPYNEQF

v_call: TRBV29-1
d_call: -
cdr3_length: 11
j_call: TRBJ1-2
cdr3_aa: SAERLVDYGYT

v_call: TRBV29-1
d_call: TRBD1
cdr3_length: 13
j_call: TRBJ2-2
cdr3_aa: SVEGHGTGGGELF

v_call: TRBV7-2
d_call: -
cdr3_length: 12
j_call: TRBJ1-2
cdr3_aa: ASSVTGLSGGYT

v_call: TRBV5-6
d_call: TRBD2
cdr3_length: 13
j_call: TRBJ2-7
cdr3_aa: ASSSLIAGVDEQY

v_call: TRBV30
d_call: TRBD1
cdr3_length: 11
j_call: TRBJ1-2
cdr3_aa: AWSADRGHGYT

v_call: TRBV5-6
d_call: TRBD1
cdr3_length: 12
j_call: TRBJ1-4
cdr3_aa: ASSGDRDLEKLF

v_call: TRBV9
d_call: TRBD2
cdr3_length: 13
j_call: TRBJ2-7
cdr3_aa: ASSVEAGGDHEQY

v_call: TRBV2
d_call: TRBD1
cdr3_length: 12
j_call: TRBJ1-1
cdr3_aa: ASGRGRGLTEAF

v_call: TRBV4-1
d_call: -
cdr3_length: 13
j_call: TRBJ2-2
cdr3_aa: ASSQVKGGTGELF

v_call: TRBV7-8
d_call: -
cdr3_length: 16
j_call: TRBJ2-7
cdr3_aa: ASSLDRGLKREALEQY

v_call: TRBV4-2
d_call: TRBD2
cdr3_length: 16
j_call: TRBJ2-3
cdr3_aa: ASSQDPVAGVGTDTQY

v_call: TRBV2
d_call: -
cdr3_length: 10
j_call: TRBJ1-1
cdr3_aa: ASPPGVTEAF

v_call: TRBV4-2
d_call: TRBD1
cdr3_length: 13
j_call: TRBJ1-2
cdr3_aa: ASSQGGGDSYGYT

v_call: TRBV19
d_call: TRBD1
cdr3_length: 11
j_call: TRBJ1-2
cdr3_aa: ASSRTGGDGYT

v_call: TRBV6-4
d_call: TRBD2
cdr3_length: 11
j_call: TRBJ2-7
cdr3_aa: ASSEASGYEQY

v_call: TRBV30
d_call: -
cdr3_length: 12
j_call: TRBJ1-4
cdr3_aa: AWGASPTNEKLF

v_call: TRBV20-1
d_call: -
cdr3_length: 8
j_call: TRBJ2-1
cdr3_aa: SAVTSEQF

v_call: TRBV5-4
d_call: -
cdr3_length: 10
j_call: TRBJ2-7
cdr3_aa: ASSGQVNEQY

v_call: TRBV5-1
d_call: -
cdr3_length: 11
j_call: TRBJ2-1
cdr3_aa: ASSLSLNNEQF

v_call: TRBV19
d_call: TRBD1
cdr3_length: 11
j_call: TRBJ1-1
cdr3_aa: ASSQDRAPEAF

v_call: TRBV14
d_call: -
cdr3_length: 11
j_call: TRBJ2-7
cdr3_aa: ASSTSTRGEQY

v_call: TRBV2
d_call: TRBD1
cdr3_length: 11
j_call: TRBJ2-1
cdr3_aa: ASRDSSYNEQF

v_call: TRBV6-6
d_call: TRBD1
cdr3_length: 14
j_call: TRBJ2-7
cdr3_aa: ASSYPQGDNPYEQY

v_call: TRBV4-3
d_call: -
cdr3_length: 13
j_call: TRBJ1-5
cdr3_aa: ASSRNRESNQPQH

v_call: TRBV30
d_call: TRBD1
cdr3_length: 11
j_call: TRBJ2-1
cdr3_aa: ACSIPGQSSGF

v_call: TRBV19
d_call: TRBD1
cdr3_length: 11
j_call: TRBJ1-5
cdr3_aa: ASSIDRGQPQH

v_call: TRBV2
d_call: TRBD2
cdr3_length: 13
j_call: TRBJ2-2
cdr3_aa: ASHQGLADTGELF

v_call: TRBV7-9
d_call: -
cdr3_length: 13
j_call: TRBJ2-5
cdr3_aa: ASSLARQGQETQY

v_call: TRBV6-1
d_call: -
cdr3_length: 11
j_call: TRBJ2-7
cdr3_aa: ASSEGSSYEQY

v_call: TRBV11-3
d_call: -
cdr3_length: 11
j_call: TRBJ2-7
cdr3_aa: ASSQGEAYEQY

v_call: TRBV7-9
d_call: -
cdr3_length: 13
j_call: TRBJ2-1
cdr3_aa: ASSLVREEYNEQF

v_call: TRBV9
d_call: -
cdr3_length: 11
j_call: TRBJ2-2
cdr3_aa: ASSVGATGELF

v_call: TRBV5-6
d_call: TRBD2
cdr3_length: 13
j_call: TRBJ2-7
cdr3_aa: ASSSFRTSSYEQY

v_call: TRBV7-2
d_call: TRBD1
cdr3_length: 15
j_call: TRBJ2-1
cdr3_aa: ASSGLRDRGGYNEQF

v_call: TRBV6-6
d_call: TRBD1
cdr3_length: 13
j_call: TRBJ2-7
cdr3_aa: ASSYSTGQGYEQY

v_call: TRBV7-8
d_call: -
cdr3_length: 13
j_call: TRBJ2-3
cdr3_aa: ASSLADSRTDTQY

v_call: TRBV7-8
d_call: -
cdr3_length: 15
j_call: TRBJ1-4
cdr3_aa: ASSPRTSQATNEKLF

v_call: TRBV27
d_call: TRBD1
cdr3_length: 16
j_call: TRBJ2-1
cdr3_aa: ASSRGGVSAGSYNEQF

v_call: TRBV15
d_call: -
cdr3_length: 13
j_call: TRBJ1-5
cdr3_aa: ATSRGREGFQPQH

v_call: TRBV10-2
d_call: -
cdr3_length: 15
j_call: TRBJ2-7
cdr3_aa: ASSDLRLAAHRDEQY

v_call: TRBV28
d_call: TRBD1
cdr3_length: 9
j_call: TRBJ1-4
cdr3_aa: ASHRRGELF

v_call: TRBV4-1
d_call: -
cdr3_length: 12
j_call: TRBJ2-5
cdr3_aa: ASSQATYQETQY

v_call: TRBV5-1
d_call: TRBD2
cdr3_length: 14
j_call: TRBJ2-1
cdr3_aa: ASSLGPREKDTEQF

v_call: TRBV14
d_call: -
cdr3_length: 13
j_call: TRBJ2-1
cdr3_aa: ASSRWASLYNEQF